This TCR beta chain was retrieved from a study of pediatric ulcerative colitis. Study-wide points: In rectum, acute severe colitis had expanded clones and less diversity.

In germline, CDR1 is LNHDA, CDR2 SQIVND (reference sequence). V lost 1 base and J 2 bases, leaving 6 bases between the germline ends. The CDR3 has 15 amino acids. One to two pinch biopsies were taken from the rectum during colonoscopy. Points on this clone: Its antigen remains unidentified.

This was a survey-level run. Each sample received Survey-level depth of up to 500,000 reads. Data came from immunoSEQ multiplex PCR; TCRdb stores just in-frame clones and leaves some out. The sample consists of about 36,000 clones, 55% to 85% of them appearing once. Sequencing was done on a sample of gut tissue. The V gene is TRBV19, the J gene TRBJ2-6; a possible D gene is TRBD1 (5 bases). The receptor was derived from a boy younger than 18 with moderate ulcerative colitis. Written as DNA, the CDR3 is TGTGCCAGTAGTATAGGGGGCGCTGGGGCCAACGTCCTGACTTTC. Its protein product is CASSIGGAGANVLTF.